This T cell receptor (beta chain) was retrieved from a study of blood T cell repertoires in COVID-19. Sequencing was performed with immunoSEQ multiplex PCR; in TCRdb, only in-frame clones are kept and a portion is missing. Here the sample spans about 87,000 clones, roughly 75% being singletons. The germline V gene has CDR1 MNHNS and CDR2 SASEGT. The CDR3 has 19 amino acids. Germline trimming cut 4 bases from V and 2 bases from J; bases unmatched to any gene: 12. This clonotype originated in a woman aged 45-65 years with acute or convalescent COVID-19. The J gene is TRBJ1-4, the V gene TRBV6-1, with 11 positions matching TRBD1. Material: peripheral blood. The CDR3 bases are TGTGCCAGCAGTGCCTTACCGGGACAGGGGGATGGTACTAATGAAAAACTGTTTTTT. Translation: CASSALPGQGDGTNEKLFF.